This T cell receptor (beta chain) stems from a study of blood T cell repertoires in COVID-19. Study-level background: Both acute and convalescent COVID-19 samples were obtained from the United States, Italy and Spain. PBMCs, B-cell-depleted T cells, or T cells were the source of the cDNA or gDNA that made up the material.

Per the original methods: Cell counts per sample came from amplifying reference gene primers. Clones were read by immunoSEQ multiplex PCR, and TCRdb kept only the in-frame ones, dropping some. The D gene and trimming were derived from the DNA, and the V and J assignments and clone size from that table. The sample carries tens of thousands of clones, around 90% recorded once. The CDR3 sequence is 18 residues long. The germline V gene encodes CDR1 SGHRS and CDR2 YFSETQ. The trim removed 0 bases at V and 4 bases at J, leaving 9 bases unmatched. The receptor was isolated from a human donor with active COVID-19. The donor label of this sample is uncertain. Input material: peripheral blood. This chain connects TRBV5-1 to TRBJ2-3; 12 positions agree with TRBD2. For the CDR3, the DNA is TGCGCCAGCAGCTTGGGTCTAGCGGGGGGGCCTAGGGCAGATACGCAGTATTTT. Encoded protein: CASSLGLAGGPRADTQYF.